The following is a T cell receptor beta chain sequence with its context. This record belongs to a study of shared clonotypes between healthy human individuals. Data came from immunoSEQ multiplex PCR; TCRdb stores just in-frame clones and leaves some out. The top ten clones hold 0.36% of a sample with some 2.4 million clones, roughly 93% of them seen once. Sequencing was carried out using naive CD4+ T cells from PBMCs. Stated subset: CD45RA+ positively selected. This clonotype originated in a young man in good health. Some clones in this sample may be carry-over from other donors' samples.

This CDR3 reads CSVDAGQGLGNDPVFF. CDR3 DNA: TGCAGCGTTGATGCGGGACAGGGCCTTGGGAACGACCCCGTGTTCTTC. The chain is built from TRBV29-1 and TRBJ2-1, with 9 bases fitting TRBD1. After removal of 3 bases from V and 15 bases from J, the junction contained 21 bases not matched to a gene. In germline, CDR1 is SQVTM, CDR2 ANQGSEA. The CDR3 is made up of 16 amino acids.